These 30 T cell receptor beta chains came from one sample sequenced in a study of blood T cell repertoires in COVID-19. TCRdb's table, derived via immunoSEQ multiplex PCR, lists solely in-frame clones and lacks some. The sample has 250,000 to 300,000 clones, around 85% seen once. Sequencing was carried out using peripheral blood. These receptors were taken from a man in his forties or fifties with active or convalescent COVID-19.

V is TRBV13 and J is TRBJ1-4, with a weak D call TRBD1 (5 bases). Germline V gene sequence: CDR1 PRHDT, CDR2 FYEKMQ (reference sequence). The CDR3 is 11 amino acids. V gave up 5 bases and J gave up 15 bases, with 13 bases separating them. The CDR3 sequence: CASSLGGEVFF. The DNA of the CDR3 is TGTGCCAGCAGCCTCGGAGGGGAAGTGTTTTTT.

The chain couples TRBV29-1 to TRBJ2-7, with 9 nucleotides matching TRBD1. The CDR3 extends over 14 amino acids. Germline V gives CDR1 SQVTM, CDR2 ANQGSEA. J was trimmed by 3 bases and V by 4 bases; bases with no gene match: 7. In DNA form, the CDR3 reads TGCAGCGTTGTTAGGGGACAGGGATTCTACGAGCAGTACTTC. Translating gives CSVVRGQGFYEQYF.

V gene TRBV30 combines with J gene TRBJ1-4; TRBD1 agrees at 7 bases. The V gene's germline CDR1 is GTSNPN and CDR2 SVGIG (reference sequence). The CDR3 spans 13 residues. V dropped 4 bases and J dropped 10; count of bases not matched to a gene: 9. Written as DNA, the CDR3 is TGTGCCTGGATCTGGCAGGGGGTGGGAAAACTGTTTTTT. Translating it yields CAWIWQGVGKLFF.

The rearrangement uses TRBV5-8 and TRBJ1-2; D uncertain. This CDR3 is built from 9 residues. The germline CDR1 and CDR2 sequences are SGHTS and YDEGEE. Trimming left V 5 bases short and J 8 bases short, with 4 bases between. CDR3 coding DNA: TGTGCCAGCAGTGGCGGCTACACCTTC. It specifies CASSGGYTF.

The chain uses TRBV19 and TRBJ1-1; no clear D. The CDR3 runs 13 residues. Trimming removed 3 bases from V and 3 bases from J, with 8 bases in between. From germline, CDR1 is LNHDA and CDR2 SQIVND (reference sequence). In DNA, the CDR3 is TGTGCCAGTAGTATGTGGGGAGACACTGAAGCTTTCTTT. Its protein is CASSMWGDTEAFF.

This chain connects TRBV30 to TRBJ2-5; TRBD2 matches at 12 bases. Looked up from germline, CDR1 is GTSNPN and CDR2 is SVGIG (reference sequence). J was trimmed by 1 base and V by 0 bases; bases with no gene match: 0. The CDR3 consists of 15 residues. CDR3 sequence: CAWSVGLAGQETQYF. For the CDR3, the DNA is TGTGCCTGGAGTGTGGGACTAGCGGGCCAAGAGACCCAGTACTTC.

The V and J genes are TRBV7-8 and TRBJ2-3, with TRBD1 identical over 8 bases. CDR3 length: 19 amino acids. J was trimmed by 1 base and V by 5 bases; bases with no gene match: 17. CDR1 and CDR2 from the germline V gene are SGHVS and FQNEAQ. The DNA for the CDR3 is TGTGCCAGCAGCCCTCGAAGGGACAGGTGGGGTGGGGGCACAGATACGCAGTATTTT. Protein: CASSPRRDRWGGGTDTQYF.

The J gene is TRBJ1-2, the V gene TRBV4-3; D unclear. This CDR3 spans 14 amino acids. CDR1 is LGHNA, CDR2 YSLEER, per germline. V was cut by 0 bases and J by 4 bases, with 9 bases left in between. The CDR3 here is CASSQDRETYGYTF. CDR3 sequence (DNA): TGCGCCAGCAGCCAAGATCGGGAGACCTATGGCTACACCTTC.

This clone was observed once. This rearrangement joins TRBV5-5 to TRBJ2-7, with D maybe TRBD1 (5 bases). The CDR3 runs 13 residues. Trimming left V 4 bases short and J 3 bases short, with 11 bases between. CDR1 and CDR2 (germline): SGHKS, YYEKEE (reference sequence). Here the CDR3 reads CASSRTQGYEQYF. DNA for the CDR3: TGTGCCAGCAGCCGCACCCAGGGCTACGAGCAGTACTTC.

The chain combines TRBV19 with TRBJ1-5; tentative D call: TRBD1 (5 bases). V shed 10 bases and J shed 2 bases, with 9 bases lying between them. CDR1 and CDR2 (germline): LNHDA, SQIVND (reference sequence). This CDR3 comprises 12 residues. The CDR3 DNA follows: TGTGCCACTACGGGGGGCAATCAGCCCCAGCATTTT. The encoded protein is CATTGGNQPQHF.

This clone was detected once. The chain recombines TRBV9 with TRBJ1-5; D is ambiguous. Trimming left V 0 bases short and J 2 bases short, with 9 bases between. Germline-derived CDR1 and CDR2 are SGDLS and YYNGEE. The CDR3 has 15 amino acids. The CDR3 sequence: CASSVEPGGNQPQHF. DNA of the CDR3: TGTGCCAGCAGCGTAGAGCCCGGGGGCAATCAGCCCCAGCATTTT. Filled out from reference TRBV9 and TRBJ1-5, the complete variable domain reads DSGVTQTPKHLITATGQRVTLRCSPRSGDLSVYWYQQSLDQGLQFLIQYYNGEERAKGNILERFSAQQFPDLHSELNLSSLELGDSALYFCASSVEPGGNQPQHFGDGTRLSIL.

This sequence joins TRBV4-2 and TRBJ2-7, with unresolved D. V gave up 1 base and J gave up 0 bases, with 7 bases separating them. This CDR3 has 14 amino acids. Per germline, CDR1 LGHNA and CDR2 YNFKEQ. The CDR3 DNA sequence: TGTGCCAGCAGCCAAGTCCCGAGCTCCTACGAGCAGTACTTC. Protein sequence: CASSQVPSSYEQYF.

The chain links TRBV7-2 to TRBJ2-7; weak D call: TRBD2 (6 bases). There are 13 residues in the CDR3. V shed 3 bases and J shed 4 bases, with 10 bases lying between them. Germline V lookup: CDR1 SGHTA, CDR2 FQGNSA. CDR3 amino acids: CASSFGRGYEQYF. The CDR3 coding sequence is TGTGCCAGCAGCTTTGGGCGGGGTTACGAGCAGTACTTC. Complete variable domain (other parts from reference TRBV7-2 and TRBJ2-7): GAGVSQSPSNKVTEKGKDVELRCDPISGHTALYWYRQSLGQGLEFLIYFQGNSAPDKSGLPSDRFSAERTGGSVSTLTIQRTQQEDSAVYLCASSFGRGYEQYFGPGTRLTVT.

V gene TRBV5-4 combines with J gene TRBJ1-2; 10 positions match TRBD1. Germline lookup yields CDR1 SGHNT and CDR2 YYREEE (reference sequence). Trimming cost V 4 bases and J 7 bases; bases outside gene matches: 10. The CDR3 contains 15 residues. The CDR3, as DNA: TGTGCCAGCAGCCCCAGGGACAGGGGAGTCCGTGGCTACACCTTC. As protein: CASSPRDRGVRGYTF.

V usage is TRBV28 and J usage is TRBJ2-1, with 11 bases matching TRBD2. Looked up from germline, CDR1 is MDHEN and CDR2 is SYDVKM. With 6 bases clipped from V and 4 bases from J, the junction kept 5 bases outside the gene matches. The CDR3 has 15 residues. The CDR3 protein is CASRIAGGHYNEQFF. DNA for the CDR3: TGTGCCAGCAGGATAGCGGGAGGGCATTACAATGAGCAGTTCTTC. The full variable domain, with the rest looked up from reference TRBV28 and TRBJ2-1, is DVKVTQSSRYLVKRTGEKVFLECVQDMDHENMFWYRQDPGLGLRLIYFSYDVKMKEKGDIPEGYSVSREKKERFSLILESASTNQTSMYLCASRIAGGHYNEQFFGPGTRLTVL.

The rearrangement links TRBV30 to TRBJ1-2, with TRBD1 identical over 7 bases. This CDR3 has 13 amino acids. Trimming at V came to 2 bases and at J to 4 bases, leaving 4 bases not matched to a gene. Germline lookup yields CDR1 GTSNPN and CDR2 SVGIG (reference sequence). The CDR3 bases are TGTGCCTGGAGTCGACAGGGCGGCTATGGCTACACCTTC. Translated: CAWSRQGGYGYTF.

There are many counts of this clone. CDR3 nucleotide sequence: TGTGCTAGTGGCCCCGGACAGGTTGTCTACAATGAGCAGTTCTTC. It is translated as CASGPGQVVYNEQFF. The chain links TRBV12-5 to TRBJ2-1; 7 nucleotides line up with TRBD1. This CDR3 comprises 15 residues. J lost 3 bases, V lost 6 bases, and 8 bases had no gene match. Germline lookup yields CDR1 LGHNT and CDR2 FRNRAP.

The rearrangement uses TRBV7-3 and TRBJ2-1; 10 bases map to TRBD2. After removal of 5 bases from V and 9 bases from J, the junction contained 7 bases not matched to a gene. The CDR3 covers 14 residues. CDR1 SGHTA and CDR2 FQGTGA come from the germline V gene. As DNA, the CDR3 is TGTGCCAGCAGCCCGGGACTAGCGCCGGGTGAGCAGTTCTTC. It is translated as CASSPGLAPGEQFF.

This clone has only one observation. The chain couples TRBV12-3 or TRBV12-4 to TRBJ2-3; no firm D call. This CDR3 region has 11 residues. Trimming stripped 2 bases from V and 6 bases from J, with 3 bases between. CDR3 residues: CASSLRDTQYF. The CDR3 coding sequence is TGTGCCAGCAGTTTACGTGATACGCAGTATTTT.

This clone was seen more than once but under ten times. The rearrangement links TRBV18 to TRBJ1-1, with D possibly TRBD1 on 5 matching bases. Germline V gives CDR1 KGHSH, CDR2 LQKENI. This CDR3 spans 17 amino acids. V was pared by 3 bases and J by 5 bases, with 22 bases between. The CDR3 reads CASSPLQVGSGSTEAFF. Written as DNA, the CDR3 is TGTGCCAGCTCACCTCTACAGGTAGGGTCTGGTAGTACTGAAGCTTTCTTT.

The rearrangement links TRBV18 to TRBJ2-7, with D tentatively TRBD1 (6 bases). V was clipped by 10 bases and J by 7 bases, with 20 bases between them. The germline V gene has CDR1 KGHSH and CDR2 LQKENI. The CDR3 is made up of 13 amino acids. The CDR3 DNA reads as TGTGCCACCCGAAGGGACGGAGACAGGGAGCAGTACTTC. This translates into CATRRDGDREQYF.

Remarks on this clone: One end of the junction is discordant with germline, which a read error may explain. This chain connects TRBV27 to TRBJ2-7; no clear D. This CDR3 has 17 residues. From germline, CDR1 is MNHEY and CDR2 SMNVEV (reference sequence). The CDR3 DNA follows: TGTGCCAGCAGTACCTTCAATGGGTTGGGCAGTCCCTACGTGCAGTACTTC. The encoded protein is CASSTFNGLGSPYVQYF.

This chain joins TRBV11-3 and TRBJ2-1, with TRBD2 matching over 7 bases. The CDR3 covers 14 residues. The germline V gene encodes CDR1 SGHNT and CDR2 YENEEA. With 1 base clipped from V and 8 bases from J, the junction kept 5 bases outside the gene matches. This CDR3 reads CASSLGGSTDEQFF. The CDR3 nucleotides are TGTGCCAGCAGCTTAGGCGGGAGTACCGATGAGCAGTTCTTC.

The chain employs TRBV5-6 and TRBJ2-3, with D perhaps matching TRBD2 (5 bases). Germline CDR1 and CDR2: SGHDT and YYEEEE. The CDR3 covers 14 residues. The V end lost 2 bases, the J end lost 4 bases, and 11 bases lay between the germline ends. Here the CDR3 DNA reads TGTGCCAGCAGCTTTGGAGGTTCCCCAGATACGCAGTATTTT. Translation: CASSFGGSPDTQYF.

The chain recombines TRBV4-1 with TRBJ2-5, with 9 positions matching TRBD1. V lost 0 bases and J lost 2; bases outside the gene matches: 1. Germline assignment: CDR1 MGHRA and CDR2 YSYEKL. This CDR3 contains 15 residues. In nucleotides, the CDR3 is TGCGCCAGCAGCCAAGAGGGACAGGGACAAGAGACCCAGTACTTC. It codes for CASSQEGQGQETQYF.

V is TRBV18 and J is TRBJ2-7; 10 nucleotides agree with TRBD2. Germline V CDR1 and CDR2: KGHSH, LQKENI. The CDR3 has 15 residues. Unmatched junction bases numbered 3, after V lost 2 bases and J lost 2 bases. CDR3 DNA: TGTGCCAGCTCACCAGGGACTAGCGTCGCCTACGAGCAGTACTTC. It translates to CASSPGTSVAYEQYF.

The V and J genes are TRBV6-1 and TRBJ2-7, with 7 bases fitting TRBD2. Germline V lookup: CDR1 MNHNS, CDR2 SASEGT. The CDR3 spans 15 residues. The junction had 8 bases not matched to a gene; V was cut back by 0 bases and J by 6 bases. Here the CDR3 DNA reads TGTGCCAGCAGTGAAGCGCGACTAGCAACTTCCGAGCAGTACTTC. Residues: CASSEARLATSEQYF.

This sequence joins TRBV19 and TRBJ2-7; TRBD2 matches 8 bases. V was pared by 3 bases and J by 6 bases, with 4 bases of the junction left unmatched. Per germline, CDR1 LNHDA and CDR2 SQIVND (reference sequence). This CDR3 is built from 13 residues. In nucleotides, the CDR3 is TGTGCCAGTAGTATCGGCGGGGGGACCGAGCAGTACTTC. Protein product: CASSIGGGTEQYF.

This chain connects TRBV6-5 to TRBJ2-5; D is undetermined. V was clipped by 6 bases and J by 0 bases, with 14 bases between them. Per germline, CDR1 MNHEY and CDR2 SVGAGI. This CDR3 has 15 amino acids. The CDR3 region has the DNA TGTGCCAGCAGACCCGACAATGGGTACCAAGAGACCCAGTACTTC. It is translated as CASRPDNGYQETQYF.

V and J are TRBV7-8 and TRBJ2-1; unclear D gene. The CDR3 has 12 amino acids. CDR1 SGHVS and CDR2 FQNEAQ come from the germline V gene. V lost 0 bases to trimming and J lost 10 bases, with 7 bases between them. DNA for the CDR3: TGTGCCAGCAGCTTAGCCTTCGGGGAGCAGTTCTTC. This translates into CASSLAFGEQFF.